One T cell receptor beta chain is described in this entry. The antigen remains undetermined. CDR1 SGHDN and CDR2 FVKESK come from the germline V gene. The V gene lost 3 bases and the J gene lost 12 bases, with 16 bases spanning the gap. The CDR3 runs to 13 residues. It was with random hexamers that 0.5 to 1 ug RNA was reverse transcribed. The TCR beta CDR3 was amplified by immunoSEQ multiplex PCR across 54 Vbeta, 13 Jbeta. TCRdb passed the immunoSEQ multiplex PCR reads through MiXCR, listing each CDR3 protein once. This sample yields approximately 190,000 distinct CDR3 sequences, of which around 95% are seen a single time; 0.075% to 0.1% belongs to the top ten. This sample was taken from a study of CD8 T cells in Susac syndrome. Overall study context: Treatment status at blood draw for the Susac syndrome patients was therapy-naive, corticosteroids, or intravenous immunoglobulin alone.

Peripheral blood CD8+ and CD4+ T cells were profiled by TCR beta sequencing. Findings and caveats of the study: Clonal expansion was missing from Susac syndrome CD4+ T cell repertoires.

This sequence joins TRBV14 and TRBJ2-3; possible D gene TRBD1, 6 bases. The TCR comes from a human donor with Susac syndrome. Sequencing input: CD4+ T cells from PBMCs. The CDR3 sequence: CASSQGPQGNQYF. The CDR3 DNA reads TGTGCCAGCAGCCAGGGACCGCAGGGGAATCAGTATTTT. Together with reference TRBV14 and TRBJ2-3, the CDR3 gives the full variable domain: EAGVTQFPSHSVIEKGQTVTLRCDPISGHDNLYWYRRVMGKEIKFLLHFVKESKQDESGMPNNRFLAERTGGTYSTLKVQPAELEDSGVYFCASSQGPQGNQYFGPGTRLTVL.